This T cell receptor (beta chain) was captured by sequencing in a study of T cells in Graves' hyperthyroidism and ophthalmopathy (dated by TCRdb to about 2019). Regarding the study in general: Peripheral blood samples were taken at initial diagnosis, before any treatment was given. To identify TCR V-J signatures that set the groups apart, the researchers used a discovery cohort of 100 patients, made up of 40 to 45 with Graves' ophthalmopathy and about 60 with stable Graves' hyperthyroidism. Prospective prediction of ophthalmopathy was tested in an independent validation cohort of 18 hyperthyroidism patients and roughly 16 patients who later progressed to ophthalmopathy. The 85 to 100 discovery patients were randomly split 7:3 into training and test sets. Thyroid tissue and blood T-cell repertoires from six Graves' hyperthyroidism patients were also compared in the study. Following sampling, methimazole starting at 30 mg daily was given to hyperthyroidism patients, and high-dose intravenous methylprednisolone was given to ophthalmopathy patients. The paper describes TCR Vbeta CDR3 sequencing of 120 to 150 peripheral blood samples, made up of 43 ophthalmopathy patients, around 73 hyperthyroidism patients and some 17 progressor patients.

This clonotype came up many times. Its antigen is not yet known. One base away there is no much larger clone; base qualities are not given. The TCR beta CDR3 regions were amplified from the RNA transcripts. The TCR CDR3 was subjected to a first round of RT-PCR using the HTBI primer set and the Qiagen OneStep RT-PCR kit. A second multiplex PCR round built the libraries, followed by size selection and purification. Sequencing of the libraries was done on an Illumina HiSeq2000 using paired-end 100 bp reads. For the original study's pipeline: SOAPnuke was used to process the raw data, with reads discarded if the reads contained adapters or uncalled bases, had a mean Phred below 15, or lacked an exact constant-primer or identifier match. COPE v1.2.5 was used to merge the high-quality paired reads, and each unique nucleotide sequence was defined as a clonotype. MiTCR v1.1 was used to align the clonotypes against IMGT TRBV, TRBD and TRBJ reference segments. Only V-J combinations with frequency above 0.0001, covering approximately 99% of repertoires, were analysed. A TCS score was defined as the ratio of F50 (clonal expansion) to E x V (chaos), with BLOSUM62-based TCRdist applied between CDR3 peptides within each V-J. Welch's t-statistics and random forest reduced fewer than 600 V-J features to 13, which were used in a naive Bayes classifier (R e1071). The public reads were reanalyzed by TCRdb: fastp trimming at Q25, MiXCR alignment, in-frame beta chains only. Every entry covers one CDR3 protein and lists the most common genes and DNA from its rows. The V and J calls and clone size come from TCRdb's table, not from the authors' own analysis. The sample table records about 480,000 distinct CDR3 sequences; roughly an eighth of these occur just once. In total, the top ten clones hold around 17% of the sample.

Stable Graves' hyperthyroidism was defined as no progression to ophthalmopathy during 18 months of follow-up. Hyperthyroidism patients were newly diagnosed, had a disease duration of under 2 months, and were aged 18 to 65 years. Exclusion was applied to patients with uncontrolled infections, other autoimmune diseases, pregnancy or lactation. Diagnoses were based on clinical symptoms, serum thyroxine and TRAb, thyroid ultrasound and orbital computed tomography. PBMCs were isolated from approximately 10 ml of fresh peripheral blood by Ficoll-Paque density gradient centrifugation. Total RNA was extracted using Trizol reagent, and RNA quality was assessed on an Agilent 2100 Bioanalyzer. Taken from the germline V gene (reference sequence), the CDR1 and CDR2 loops are MNHEY and SMNVEV. Including cysteine and phenylalanine, the CDR3 has 15 amino acids. The only DNA kept is the CDR3, 45 bases in frame from the first base. Trimming at the junction amounts to 11 bases on V and 3 bases on J, and the germline ends lie 21 bases apart.

The paper as a whole reports these results and caveats: Most expanded thyroid clonotypes (frequency above 0.001) were also found in blood, which suggests that blood repertoires may mirror thyroid immune responses. In cross-validation, a model built on a 13 V-J signature told ophthalmopathy apart from stable hyperthyroidism with approximately 90% sensitivity and roughly 83% specificity, and in testing the same model reached 80%/75%. In validation, the model predicted progression to ophthalmopathy with 65% to 71% sensitivity and about 72% specificity, a median of 6.5 months before onset. Sample size was not statistically predetermined, and blinding of investigators to group allocation was not performed.

The TCR originated in a woman aged 18-29 years with Graves' hyperthyroidism. The chain is made from TRBV27 and TRBJ2-3, with the D segment possibly TRBD1 or TRBD2, each aligning over 5 bases. Sample: blood. This receptor carries the CDR3 CAASGLPARTDTQYF. The sequenced DNA is TGTGCCGCCTCGGGGCTTCCGGCCCGAACAGATACGCAGTATTTT.